The 21 T cell receptor beta chains in this list originate from one sample, sequenced in a study of cytomegalovirus exposure and HLA in healthy donors. Amplification used 60 Vbeta primers and 13 Jbeta primers. The table came from immunoSEQ multiplex PCR; TCRdb's copy has only in-frame clones and leaves some out. The data show 75,000 to 95,000 clones, about 81% seen once. The source material was PBMCs. These receptors originate from a man aged 18 to 29 in good health and CMV-seronegative.

J is TRBJ1-2 and V is TRBV7-9; D is unclear. Germline lookup yields CDR1 SEHNR and CDR2 FQNEAQ (reference sequence). The CDR3 totals 14 residues. V lost 5 bases to trimming and J lost 6 bases, with 16 bases between them. CDR3 DNA: TGTGCCAGCAGCGCCGGTGCGGCCCGCGATGGCTACACCTTC. Translated, it gives CASSAGAARDGYTF.

The rearrangement uses TRBV25-1 and TRBJ1-1; 8 positions agree with TRBD1. Germline values: CDR1 MGHDK, CDR2 SYGVNS. This CDR3 is 14 amino acids long. V shed 6 bases and J 6 bases; nucleotides not matched to a gene: 9. CDR3 in amino acids: CASRSRQGSSEAFF. CDR3 bases: TGTGCCAGCAGATCTCGACAGGGGAGCTCTGAAGCTTTCTTT.

V is TRBV27 and J is TRBJ2-1, with 10 nucleotides matching TRBD2. J was trimmed by 4 bases and V by 8 bases; bases with no gene match: 8. The CDR3 is made up of 15 amino acids. The V gene's germline CDR1 is MNHEY and CDR2 SMNVEV (reference sequence). In DNA form, the CDR3 reads TGTGCCAGCTCCCGTTGGACTAGCGGTTACAATGAGCAGTTCTTC. Translated, it gives CASSRWTSGYNEQFF.

This clone was picked up one time. The rearrangement links TRBV5-1 to TRBJ1-4, with D unresolved. The CDR3 runs 14 residues. V lost 0 bases to trimming and J lost 7 bases, with 10 bases between them. Per the germline V gene, CDR1 is SGHRS and CDR2 is YFSETQ. The CDR3 coding sequence is TGCGCCAGCAGCTTGGACCCTAACGGTGAAAAACTGTTTTTT. Its protein is CASSLDPNGEKLFF.

The chain carries TRBV11-2 and TRBJ1-6, with D possibly matching TRBD1 (6 bases). This CDR3 has 14 amino acids. V dropped 1 base and J dropped 12 bases, with 13 bases sitting between them. Germline V CDR1 and CDR2: SGHAT, FQNNGV. CDR3 bases: TGTGCCAGCAGCTTAGTACAGGGCATTGTACCCCTCCACTTT. This gives the protein CASSLVQGIVPLHF.

The chain links TRBV28 to TRBJ1-1, with TRBD1 identical over 7 bases. Germline V gene lookup returns CDR1 MDHEN and CDR2 SYDVKM. Losses at the gene ends were 7 bases for V and 2 bases for J; bases not matched to a gene: 10. There are 15 residues in the CDR3. CDR3 nucleotide sequence: TGTGCCAGCATTGGGTGGGGGACAGCCAACACTGAAGCTTTCTTT. As protein: CASIGWGTANTEAFF.

This clone was seen a single time. The chain is built from TRBV6-1 and TRBJ1-5; D unresolved. V was cut by 5 bases and J by 3 bases, with 8 bases left in between. The germline CDR1 and CDR2 sequences are MNHNS and SASEGT. This CDR3 contains 13 residues. CDR3 region: CASSFGVNQPQHF. DNA for the CDR3: TGTGCCAGCAGTTTCGGTGTCAATCAGCCCCAGCATTTT.

This clone was detected once. The chain employs TRBV5-1 and TRBJ2-3; the match to TRBD2 covers 13 bases. This CDR3 region has 17 residues. Germline values: CDR1 SGHRS, CDR2 YFSETQ. J lost 3 bases, V lost 4 bases, and 8 bases had no gene match. CDR3 sequence reads: CASSPGLAGVRTDTQYF. CDR3 in DNA: TGCGCCAGCAGCCCCGGACTAGCGGGAGTTAGGACAGATACGCAGTATTTT.

The chain carries TRBV9 and TRBJ1-5, with D tentatively TRBD1 (6 bases). Germline CDR1 and CDR2: SGDLS and YYNGEE. Between the trimmed V and J ends, which lost 0 bases and 2 bases, there was a span of 12 bases. CDR3 length: 16 residues. CDR3 loop: CASSVGEGGGNQPQHF. The CDR3 DNA follows: TGTGCCAGCAGCGTAGGCGAGGGGGGGGGCAATCAGCCCCAGCATTTT.

The chain has TRBV30 and TRBJ1-6; maybe TRBD1 (6 bases). Per the germline V gene, CDR1 is GTSNPN and CDR2 is SVGIG (reference sequence). Trimming cost V 5 bases and J 7 bases, with 18 bases left between them. CDR3 length: 15 amino acids. In nucleotides, the CDR3 is TGTGCCTGGCGACAGGCCCCCCAGGCGAATTCACCCCTCCACTTT. Amino acids: CAWRQAPQANSPLHF. Complete variable domain (other parts from reference TRBV30 and TRBJ1-6): SQTIHQWPATLVQPVGSPLSLECTVEGTSNPNLYWYRQAAGRGLQLLFYSVGIGQISSEVPQNLSASRPQDRQFILSSKKLLLSDSGFYLCAWRQAPQANSPLHFGNGTRLTVT.

This chain links TRBV6-6 with TRBJ2-7; TRBD1 matches 9 bases. In germline, CDR1 is MNHNY, CDR2 SVGAGI (reference sequence). The CDR3 has 15 amino acids. J was trimmed by 4 bases and V by 4 bases; bases with no gene match: 8. DNA for the CDR3: TGTGCCAGCAGTTTCACACCGGGACAGGGATACGAGCAGTACTTC. The encoded protein is CASSFTPGQGYEQYF.

V usage is TRBV7-2 and J usage is TRBJ1-4; 10 nucleotides line up with TRBD1. The V gene end was trimmed by 5 bases and the J gene end by 10 bases; junction bases not matched to a gene: 7. The CDR3 sequence is 14 residues long. CDR1 and CDR2 (germline): SGHTA, FQGNSA. CDR3 amino acids: CASSTGDRGGKLFF. The DNA of the CDR3 is TGTGCCAGCAGCACCGGGGACAGGGGAGGAAAACTGTTTTTT.

This clone came up a few times. This rearrangement joins TRBV19 to TRBJ2-7, with a weak D call TRBD1 (6 bases). The CDR3 runs to 14 residues. The V gene's germline CDR1 is LNHDA and CDR2 SQIVND (reference sequence). Trimming shortened V by 3 bases and J by 3 bases, and 12 bases separated the two germline ends. In DNA, the CDR3 is TGTGCCAGTAGTATCGACGGACAGAGCTACGAGCAGTACTTC. Amino acid sequence: CASSIDGQSYEQYF.

V gene TRBV7-2 combines with J gene TRBJ2-7; 7 bases match TRBD2. Looked up from germline, CDR1 is SGHTA and CDR2 is FQGNSA. The trim removed 10 bases at V and 2 bases at J, leaving 8 bases unmatched. The CDR3 sequence is 13 residues long. CDR3 sequence: CATQREDPYEQYF. The CDR3 DNA sequence: TGTGCCACACAGCGGGAAGACCCCTACGAGCAGTACTTC.

The V gene is TRBV7-2, the J gene TRBJ2-3; D perhaps matches TRBD2 (6 bases). CDR1 and CDR2 from the germline V gene are SGHTA and FQGNSA. CDR3 length: 17 residues. Trimming stripped 4 bases from V and 5 bases from J, with 22 bases between. The CDR3 is CASSSRGLSMDLDTQYF. The CDR3, as DNA: TGTGCCAGCAGCTCGCGTGGACTATCCATGGATTTAGATACGCAGTATTTT. The full variable domain, with the rest looked up from reference TRBV7-2 and TRBJ2-3, is GAGVSQSPSNKVTEKGKDVELRCDPISGHTALYWYRQSLGQGLEFLIYFQGNSAPDKSGLPSDRFSAERTGGSVSTLTIQRTQQEDSAVYLCASSSRGLSMDLDTQYFGPGTRLTVL.

V gene TRBV25-1 combines with J gene TRBJ1-4; unclear D gene. The CDR3 consists of 14 residues. Germline lookup yields CDR1 MGHDK and CDR2 SYGVNS. The V end lost 6 bases, the J end lost 2 bases, and 10 bases lay between the germline ends. This chain's CDR3 is CASSEVWTNEKLFF. In DNA form, the CDR3 reads TGTGCCAGCAGCGAGGTGTGGACTAATGAAAAACTGTTTTTT.

This CDR3 reads CASSLGAVYEQYF. The CDR3 nucleotides read TGCGCCAGCAGCTTGGGGGCAGTATACGAGCAGTACTTC. The chain carries TRBV5-1 and TRBJ2-7; D unclear. The CDR3 runs to 13 residues. The V end lost 0 bases, the J end lost 4 bases, and 8 bases lay between the germline ends. Germline V CDR1 and CDR2: SGHRS, YFSETQ.

This clone has just a few counts. The chain has TRBV2 and TRBJ1-1, with 8 bases that match TRBD1. Germline V gene data show CDR1 as SNHLY and CDR2 as FYNNEI. Trimming at V came to 4 bases and at J to 7 bases, leaving 11 bases not matched to a gene. This CDR3 has 15 amino acids. This chain's CDR3 is CASSGRDRWSLEAFF. CDR3 DNA sequence: TGTGCCAGCAGTGGCCGGGACAGGTGGAGCCTTGAAGCTTTCTTT.

The chain uses TRBV5-1 and TRBJ1-5, with D maybe TRBD1 (5 bases). Trimming took 4 bases from V and 11 from J, leaving 19 bases between them. Looked up from germline, CDR1 is SGHRS and CDR2 is YFSETQ. The CDR3 is 14 residues long. CDR3 loop: CASSPTGREGSQHF. The CDR3 DNA reads TGCGCCAGCAGCCCGACGGGACGGGAGGGGTCCCAGCATTTT.

The chain links TRBV2 to TRBJ2-2; 8 nucleotides agree with TRBD2. The CDR3 has 16 amino acids. Germline CDR1 SNHLY, CDR2 FYNNEI. The V and J ends lost 4 bases and 2 bases, in that order; junction bases with no gene match: 6. This CDR3 is CASSVVAGGNTGELFF. The CDR3 DNA reads TGTGCCAGCAGTGTCGTTGCGGGGGGCAACACCGGGGAGCTGTTTTTT.

The chain joins TRBV4-1 to TRBJ1-2; D call uncertain. This CDR3 has 14 residues. Trimming cost V 0 bases and J 4 bases, with 9 bases left between them. In germline, CDR1 is MGHRA, CDR2 YSYEKL. The CDR3 DNA reads TGCGCCAGCAGCCAAGATCGCGAAGTCTATGGCTACACCTTC. Protein: CASSQDREVYGYTF.